A single sample gave rise to the 19 T cell receptor beta chains below, sequenced in a study of T cell clonality in common variable immunodeficiency. Findings and caveats of the study: In common variable immunodeficiency, TCR beta chains reportedly carried fewer deletions and N-nucleotide insertions.

No cognate antigen is known for these TCRs. Assay used: immunoSEQ multiplex PCR; TCRdb lists only in-frame clones, some missing. The table lists roughly 30,000 clones, with no singletons. Specimen: peripheral blood mononuclear cells. Receptors were obtained from a human donor with common variable immunodeficiency.

About this clone itself: The read ends 3 residues early relative to the CDR3; the germline J gene fills the gap. The chain combines TRBV7-2 with TRBJ2-7; TRBD1 agrees at 7 bases. The CDR3 spans 14 residues. Germline CDR1 reads SGHTA; CDR2 reads FQGNSA. V gave up 5 bases and J gave up 1 base; unmatched junction bases: 5. Here the CDR3 reads CASSTRDRSYEQYF. CDR3 DNA, as far as it was read: TGTGCCAGCAGCACCCGGGACAGATCCTACGAG.

This clone was found many times. The read ends 3 residues early relative to the CDR3; the germline J gene fills the gap. The chain uses TRBV19 and TRBJ1-5; D perhaps matches TRBD1 (6 bases). The germline V gene has CDR1 LNHDA and CDR2 SQIVND (reference sequence). The CDR3 is 15 residues long. V dropped 4 bases and J dropped 4 bases, with 14 bases sitting between them. The CDR3 bases that were read are TGTGCCAGTAGTACTCGTTCAGACAGGAATCAGCCC. This sequence encodes CASSTRSDRNQP. In full, the CDR3 is CASSTRSDRNQPQHF.

In its sample, this clone ranks as medium-sized. The read comes to an end 3 residues before the CDR3 does, leaving the germline J gene to fill in the end. The gene calls are TRBV29-1 and TRBJ1-1; D gene unclear. Trimming removed 4 bases from V and 4 bases from J, with 19 bases in between. Germline CDR1 is SQVTM and CDR2 is ANQGSEA. The CDR3 covers 15 residues. This CDR3 is CSVGKGQSFSTEAFF. The CDR3 bases that were read are TGCAGCGTTGGTAAGGGTCAGTCCTTCTCCACTGAA.

This clone has a handful of counts. The CDR3 end falls 3 residues outside the read, so it is completed with the germline J gene. This chain connects TRBV6-2 or TRBV6-3 to TRBJ2-5; D is uncertain. CDR1 MNHEY and CDR2 SVGEGT come from the germline V gene. The CDR3 has 14 residues. V lost 0 bases, J lost 1 base, and 6 bases lay in between. This CDR3 reads CASSYSNIQETQYF. The CDR3 DNA, read in part, is TGTGCCAGCAGTTACTCAAACATCCAAGAGACC.

As regards this clone: Read coverage stops 3 residues before the CDR3 terminus; the germline J gene supplies the remainder. The V and J genes are TRBV7-9 and TRBJ2-3, with TRBD2 matching 8 bases. Germline lookup yields CDR1 SEHNR and CDR2 FQNEAQ (reference sequence). This CDR3 region has 15 residues. V lost 4 bases to trimming and J lost 4 bases; unmatched junction nucleotides: 7. The CDR3 DNA, read in part, is TGTGCCAGCAGCTCTGGAGGGACTAGTGCAGATACG. This encodes CASSSGGTSADT. Given in full, the CDR3 is CASSSGGTSADTQYF.

This clone has a handful of counts. The read stops 3 residues short of the end of the CDR3; the missing end is completed from the germline J gene. The chain links TRBV5-1 to TRBJ2-5; TRBD1 is a possible D gene (6 bases). V lost 0 bases, J lost 7 bases, and 13 bases lay in between. Germline V gene data show CDR1 as SGHRS and CDR2 as YFSETQ. CDR3 length equals 14 residues. CDR3 amino acids: CASSLDRERGTQYF. The sequenced CDR3 bases are TGCGCCAGCAGCTTGGACAGGGAACGCGGGACC.

Regarding this clone: Coverage ceases 3 residues before the CDR3 finishes, and the germline J gene fills in the end. This chain uses TRBV20-1 with TRBJ1-2; 10 bases line up with TRBD1. The CDR3 extends over 15 amino acids. Germline CDR1 DFQATT, CDR2 SNEGSKA (reference sequence). The V and J ends lost 0 bases and 2 bases, in that order; junction bases with no gene match: 3. CDR3 bases read: TGCAGTGCTAGAGATCTGACAGGGGGCAACTATGGC. It encodes CSARDLTGGNYG. The CDR3 in full is CSARDLTGGNYGYTF.

This clone occurred a few times. The CDR3 end falls 3 residues outside the read, so it is completed with the germline J gene. V is TRBV13 and J is TRBJ1-5; D is perhaps TRBD1 (5 bases). Trimming shortened V by 4 bases and J by 5 bases, and 15 bases separated the two germline ends. This CDR3 spans 15 amino acids. Germline V gene lookup returns CDR1 PRHDT and CDR2 FYEKMQ (reference sequence). The CDR3 region is CASSSSTGGDQPQHF. The CDR3 bases that were read are TGTGCCAGCAGCTCTTCTACCGGGGGGGATCAGCCC.

In its sample, this clone was seen many times. Read sequence stops 3 residues before the CDR3 end, and the germline J gene provides the missing end. V gene TRBV7-2 combines with J gene TRBJ2-5; D call uncertain. CDR3 length equals 13 residues. Looked up from germline, CDR1 is SGHTA and CDR2 is FQGNSA. V gave up 4 bases and J gave up 0 bases, with 6 bases separating them. The covered CDR3 bases are TGTGCCAGCAGCTCAAGCAACCAAGAGACC. Its translation is CASSSSNQET. The full-length CDR3 reads as CASSSSNQETQYF.

Comment on this clone: The read comes to an end 3 residues before the CDR3 does, leaving the germline J gene to fill in the end. The rearrangement links TRBV11-2 to TRBJ2-7; 7 bases are shared with TRBD1. The CDR3 sequence is 15 residues long. The V gene's germline CDR1 is SGHAT and CDR2 FQNNGV. The trim removed 2 bases at V and 2 bases at J, leaving 6 bases unmatched. The sequenced CDR3 bases are TGTGCCAGCAGCTTAATGAGGGACAGCCCCTACGAG. Translated, it gives CASSLMRDSPYE. The complete CDR3 reads CASSLMRDSPYEQYF.

This clone was counted a few times. The read halts 3 residues ahead of the CDR3 end, with the missing end drawn from the germline J gene. The J gene is TRBJ1-1, the V gene TRBV7-2; 8 nucleotides align to TRBD1. The CDR3 has 14 amino acids. Germline V gene lookup returns CDR1 SGHTA and CDR2 FQGNSA. Trimming at V came to 4 bases and at J to 4 bases, leaving 5 bases not matched to a gene. CDR3 amino acids: CASSYRDRFTEAFF. The covered CDR3 bases are TGTGCCAGCAGCTACCGGGACAGGTTCACTGAA.

This clone was recorded a few times. The CDR3 end lies 3 residues beyond the end of the read and is filled in from the germline J gene. The chain couples TRBV7-1 to TRBJ2-1; D is perhaps TRBD1 (7 bases). TRBV7-1 is annotated as an ORF whose role is uncertain. V gave up 1 base and J gave up 0 bases, with 22 bases separating them. This CDR3 region has 20 residues. The covered CDR3 bases are TGTGCCAGCAGCTCAGAAGACAGGGTTGTCCAGGGAGGCTCCTACAATGAG. Translated: CASSSEDRVVQGGSYNE. The entire CDR3 reads CASSSEDRVVQGGSYNEQFF.

Points on this clone: The read gets to within 3 residues of the CDR3 end, and the germline J gene fills in the rest. This chain joins TRBV7-2 and TRBJ1-4; no definite D call. CDR3 size: 14 residues. V lost 4 bases and J 7 bases, leaving 13 bases between the germline ends. Germline V gives CDR1 SGHTA, CDR2 FQGNSA. The CDR3: CASSSSGGGEKLFF. CDR3 DNA (partial): TGTGCCAGCAGCTCCTCCGGAGGCGGTGAAAAA.

For this clone: The sequence runs out 3 residues before the end of the CDR3; the remainder is reconstructed from the germline J gene. The V call is TRBV7-8, the J call TRBJ2-1; TRBD2 matches 9 bases. The CDR3 totals 16 residues. CDR1 is SGHVS, CDR2 FQNEAQ, per germline. J gave up 5 bases and V 1 base, and 6 bases lay outside the gene matches. CDR3 in amino acids: CASSLVFAGGDNEQFF. The CDR3 bases that were read are TGTGCCAGCAGCTTAGTTTTCGCGGGGGGGGACAATGAG.

Notes on this clone: The CDR3 goes on 3 residues after the read ends, and that part is filled in from the germline J gene. The chain carries TRBV19 and TRBJ1-2; TRBD1 matches at 7 bases. Germline V CDR1 and CDR2: LNHDA, SQIVND (reference sequence). This CDR3 comprises 14 residues. The V and J ends lost 3 bases and 7 bases, in that order; junction bases with no gene match: 8. The part of the CDR3 DNA that was read is TGTGCCAGTAGTATCACCGACAGGGTTGGTGGC. Its protein product is CASSITDRVGG. The CDR3 as a whole reads CASSITDRVGGYTF. Based on the CDR3 plus reference TRBV19 and TRBJ1-2, the full variable domain is DGGITQSPKYLFRKEGQNVTLSCEQNLNHDAMYWYRQDPGQGLRLIYYSQIVNDFQKGDIAEGYSVSREKKESFPLTVTSAQKNPTAFYLCASSITDRVGGYTFGSGTRLTVV.

This clone showed up many times. The read gets to within 3 residues of the CDR3 end, and the germline J gene fills in the rest. The chain employs TRBV19 and TRBJ2-2, with D possibly matching TRBD1 (6 bases). The CDR3 length is 14 residues. The germline V gene has CDR1 LNHDA and CDR2 SQIVND (reference sequence). V lost 8 bases and J lost 3, with 13 bases in between. The covered CDR3 bases are TGTGCCAGTGGGACACTCACCGACACCGGGGAG. It encodes CASGTLTDTGE. The full-length CDR3 reads as CASGTLTDTGELFF. The full variable domain, rest sourced from reference TRBV19 and TRBJ2-2, is DGGITQSPKYLFRKEGQNVTLSCEQNLNHDAMYWYRQDPGQGLRLIYYSQIVNDFQKGDIAEGYSVSREKKESFPLTVTSAQKNPTAFYLCASGTLTDTGELFFGEGSRLTVL.

This clone was detected only a few times. The read finishes 3 residues shy of the CDR3 end, and the germline J gene is used to complete it. The chain has TRBV7-3 and TRBJ2-3, with D possibly being TRBD1 (7 bases). The length of the CDR3 is 16 residues. Per germline, CDR1 SGHTA and CDR2 FQGTGA. V was trimmed by 5 bases and J by 0 bases, leaving 15 bases between them. The DNA read from the CDR3 is TGTGCCAGCAGCCAGGGGGGTGGGTCTAGCACAGATACG. It codes for CASSQGGGSSTDT. The whole CDR3 protein reads CASSQGGGSSTDTQYF. Drawing the rest from reference TRBV7-3 and TRBJ2-3, the complete variable domain is GAGVSQTPSNKVTEKGKYVELRCDPISGHTALYWYRQSLGQGPEFLIYFQGTGAADDSGLPNDRFFAVRPEGSVSTLKIQRTERGDSAVYLCASSQGGGSSTDTQYFGPGTRLTVL.

In the case of this clone: The read is 3 residues too short to cover the CDR3 end, so that end is filled in from the germline J gene. This sequence joins TRBV7-6 and TRBJ2-3; no definite D call. Deletions cut 1 base from V and 4 bases from J, with 9 bases between. The CDR3 covers 14 residues. CDR1 is SGHVS and CDR2 is FNYEAQ in the germline V gene. Here the CDR3 reads CASSLVLVPDTQYF. CDR3 DNA (partial): TGTGCCAGCAGCTTAGTCTTAGTCCCAGATACG.

This clone was counted between two and nine times. Read data end 3 residues before the CDR3 end; the end is taken from the germline J gene. The chain has TRBV5-1 and TRBJ2-4; 7 bases map to TRBD1. The CDR3 is made up of 16 amino acids. Germline trimming cut 4 bases from V and 9 bases from J; bases unmatched to any gene: 16. The germline gives CDR1 SGHRS, CDR2 YFSETQ. The CDR3 protein is CASSLHDRALGSIQYF. The DNA read from the CDR3 is TGCGCCAGCAGCCTCCACGACAGGGCCCTAGGTAGCATT.